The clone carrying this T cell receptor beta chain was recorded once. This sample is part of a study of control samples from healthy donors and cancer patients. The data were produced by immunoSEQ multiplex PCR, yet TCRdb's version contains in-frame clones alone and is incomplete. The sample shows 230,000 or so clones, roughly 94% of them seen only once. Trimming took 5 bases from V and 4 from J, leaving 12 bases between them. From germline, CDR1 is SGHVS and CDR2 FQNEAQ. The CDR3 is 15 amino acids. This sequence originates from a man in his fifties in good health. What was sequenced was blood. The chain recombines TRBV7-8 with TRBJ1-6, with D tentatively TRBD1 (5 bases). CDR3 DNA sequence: TGTGCCAGCAGCGCCGACAGTTCTTATAATTCACCCCTCCACTTT. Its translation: CASSADSSYNSPLHF.